These T cell receptor beta chains were read from a single sample in a study of T-cell reconstitution after alpha-beta-depleted transplantation in children. Via MiXCR, TCRdb re-called the PCR reads, giving one row per CDR3 protein. Among 190,000 or so distinct CDR3 sequences, about 6.4% were seen once, and the ten largest hold roughly 3%. Source: PBMCs from the stem cell graft donor, taken from the stem cell graft. These receptors all come from a human donor who donated a stem cell graft to a child with Wiskott-Aldrich syndrome. Each CDR3 is given with its conserved first and last residue. A D gene is named only where the DNA matches it firmly. The size of a clone is reported for some rows only, either as once, few or many, or as a class for expanded clones.

d_gene | j_gene | v_gene | abundance | CDR3aa | CDR3nt
. | TRBJ2-3 | TRBV6-1 | many | CASSEFRTTDTQYF | TGTGCCAGCAGTGAATTTCGGACCACAGATACGCAGTATTTT
. | TRBJ2-3 | TRBV5-1 | few | CASRTQGGPDTQYF | TGCGCCAGCAGGACACAGGGGGGGCCAGATACGCAGTATTTT
. | TRBJ2-1 | TRBV27 | many | CASRQQNEQFF | TGTGCCAGCAGGCAACAGAATGAGCAGTTCTTC
TRBD1 | TRBJ1-5 | TRBV10-3 | . | CAISRQGTDQPQHF | TGTGCCATCAGCCGACAGGGAACCGATCAGCCCCAGCATTTT
. | TRBJ2-7 | TRBV7-8 | . | CASSFLGRSYEQYF | TGTGCCAGCAGCTTTCTAGGACGGAGTTACGAGCAGTACTTC
. | TRBJ2-7 | TRBV24-1 | many | CATSDPVVGEQYF | TGTGCCACCAGTGATCCGGTCGTCGGCGAGCAGTACTTC
TRBD1 | TRBJ2-7 | TRBV14 | many | CASSPGQGASYEQYF | TGTGCCAGCAGCCCCGGACAGGGGGCCTCCTACGAGCAGTACTTC
TRBD2 | TRBJ2-1 | TRBV5-6 | many | CASSPGTRPYNEQFF | TGTGCCAGCAGCCCCGGGACTAGACCTTACAATGAGCAGTTCTTC
. | TRBJ2-7 | TRBV20-1 | many | CSARMAFSYEQYF | TGCAGTGCTAGAATGGCCTTTTCCTACGAGCAGTACTTC
. | TRBJ2-5 | TRBV20-1 | many | CSLAGTVGETQYF | TGCAGTCTAGCCGGGACCGTCGGAGAGACCCAGTACTTC
TRBD2 | TRBJ2-1 | TRBV7-9 | . | CASTFLRENYNEQFF | TGTGCCAGCACCTTCTTGCGGGAGAACTACAATGAGCAGTTCTTC
. | TRBJ2-3 | TRBV6-5 | few | CASSYDGAGSTDTQYF | TGTGCCAGCAGTTACGATGGTGCAGGTAGCACAGATACGCAGTATTTT
TRBD1 | TRBJ2-5 | TRBV5-1 | . | CASSWGTGTSETQYF | TGCGCCAGCAGCTGGGGGACAGGTACTTCGGAGACCCAGTACTTC
TRBD1 | TRBJ1-1 | TRBV20-1 | many | CSARRQGARGAFF | TGCAGTGCTCGCCGACAGGGGGCGCGAGGAGCTTTCTTT
. | TRBJ1-6 | TRBV3-1 | . | CASSQGAGNSPLHF | TGTGCCAGCAGCCAAGGCGCAGGAAATTCACCCCTCCACTTT
. | TRBJ1-2 | TRBV15 | many | CATSRAPTVNYGYTF | TGTGCCACCAGCAGAGCGCCGACGGTTAACTATGGCTACACCTTC
TRBD1 | TRBJ2-1 | TRBV5-1 | many | CASRLTGTGENEQFF | TGCGCCAGCAGACTTACCGGGACAGGGGAGAATGAGCAGTTCTTC
TRBD2 | TRBJ2-1 | TRBV10-3 | many | CAISGGGGAYNEQFF | TGTGCCATCAGTGGGGGCGGGGGGGCCTACAATGAGCAGTTCTTC
. | TRBJ2-1 | TRBV2 | few | CASSNPRFGGTYNEQFF | TGTGCCAGCAGTAACCCTCGGTTTGGGGGTACTTACAATGAGCAGTTCTTC
TRBD1 | TRBJ2-2 | TRBV25-1 | many | CASSEDKPGTGNTGELFF | TGTGCCAGCAGTGAAGACAAGCCCGGGACAGGCAACACCGGGGAGCTGTTTTTT
. | TRBJ2-3 | TRBV29-1 | many | CSVGSSTSADTQYF | TGCAGCGTTGGTTCGAGTACCTCCGCAGATACGCAGTATTTT
. | TRBJ2-7 | TRBV20-1 | many | CSARPGQVYEQYF | TGCAGTGCTAGGCCGGGACAAGTCTACGAGCAGTACTTC
. | TRBJ2-1 | TRBV4-1 | many | CASSQVIGSNNEQFF | TGCGCCAGCAGCCAAGTAATAGGCAGCAACAATGAGCAGTTCTTC
. | TRBJ1-2 | TRBV12-3/TRBV12-4 | many | CASSLNLNYGYTF | TGTGCCAGCAGTTTAAACCTAAACTATGGCTACACCTTC
TRBD1 | TRBJ2-7 | TRBV5-1 | many | CASSLLQGAGEQYF | TGCGCCAGCAGCTTGTTACAGGGGGCGGGGGAGCAGTACTTC
TRBD1 | TRBJ1-6 | TRBV6-5 | many | CASSPQGGYSPLHF | TGTGCCAGCAGCCCCCAGGGGGGCTATTCACCCCTCCACTTT
TRBD1 | TRBJ2-2 | TRBV6-1 | few | CASSPTGTGGAGELFF | TGTGCCAGCAGTCCTACAGGAACAGGGGGCGCCGGGGAGCTGTTTTTT
. | TRBJ2-5 | TRBV20-1 | many | CSALSWELETQYF | TGCAGTGCGCTGTCGTGGGAGTTAGAGACCCAGTACTTC
TRBD2 | TRBJ2-1 | TRBV7-9 | many | CASNRAGGPHEQFF | TGTGCCAGCAATAGGGCGGGAGGGCCCCATGAGCAGTTCTTC
TRBD2 | TRBJ2-2 | TRBV10-3 | many | CAISPSSGANTGELFF | TGTGCCATCAGTCCATCTAGCGGGGCTAACACCGGGGAGCTGTTTTTT
. | TRBJ2-1 | TRBV4-2 | many | CASSYDQPYNEQFF | TGTGCCAGCAGCTACGACCAGCCCTACAATGAGCAGTTCTTC
. | TRBJ2-3 | TRBV7-9 | many | CASSPAAGDLGTQYF | TGTGCCAGCTCCCCCGCGGCAGGAGACCTAGGTACGCAGTATTTT
. | TRBJ1-4 | TRBV4-1 | many | CASSRMPGTNEKLFF | TGCGCCAGCAGTCGTATGCCCGGGACTAATGAAAAACTGTTTTTT
TRBD2 | TRBJ2-5 | TRBV6-5 | many | CASSRVVAGGETQYF | TGTGCCAGCTCCCGCGTGGTAGCGGGGGGGGAGACCCAGTACTTC
. | TRBJ1-3 | TRBV6-5 | . | CASSRDTSAGNTIYF | TGTGCCAGCAGTCGGGACACGTCGGCTGGAAACACCATATATTTT
TRBD1 | TRBJ2-5 | TRBV20-1 | . | CSALRTGIEETQYF | TGCAGTGCTTTACGGACAGGGATAGAGGAGACCCAGTACTTC
TRBD2 | TRBJ2-4 | TRBV20-1 | many | CSVPGLAGGAKNIQYF | TGCAGTGTCCCGGGACTAGCGGGAGGGGCCAAAAACATTCAGTACTTC
TRBD1 | TRBJ2-1 | TRBV25-1 | many | CASSPGQYNNEQFF | TGTGCCAGCAGCCCGGGACAGTACAACAATGAGCAGTTCTTC
TRBD2 | TRBJ2-3 | TRBV30 | . | CAWSEGTRRSSHPQYF | TGTGCCTGGAGTGAAGGGACTAGGCGGTCCTCGCACCCGCAGTATTTT
TRBD2 | TRBJ2-1 | TRBV18 | . | CASSPRREAVGDEQFF | TGTGCCAGCTCACCACGACGGGAGGCCGTAGGCGATGAGCAGTTCTTC